This T cell receptor (beta chain) was captured by sequencing in a study of beta chain features in type 1 diabetes. Broader study findings: Comparison showed that naive, central memory and Treg TCRB repertoires appeared more similar among patients than among healthy donors. Type 1 diabetes patients had moderately but significantly shorter TCRB CDR3s in all four CD4+ subsets. Among type 1 diabetes patients, VDJ junctions had fewer insertions and more deletions.

In this sample, this clone turned up a few times. Its antigen is currently unknown. cDNA synthesis used the whole RNA isolate, giving expressed TCRB sequences. Naive, central memory and regulatory T cell samples produced a mean of about 3.5 million reads. Data came from immunoSEQ multiplex PCR; TCRdb stores just in-frame clones and leaves some out. The table includes 150,000 to 180,000 clones, 10% detected once. CD45RO/CCR7/CD25/CD127/CD95/CD27 sorting isolated CD4+ naive, central memory, regulatory and stem cell-like memory cells. The germline V gene encodes CDR1 MNHEY and CDR2 SMNVEV (reference sequence). Unmatched junction bases numbered 13, after V lost 8 bases and J lost 4 bases. The CDR3 has 16 amino acids.

The sequencing sample was made of central memory CD4+ T cells from blood. The sequence was obtained from a man aged 25-40 years with type 1 diabetes. The chain employs TRBV27 and TRBJ2-2, with 7 bases identical to TRBD2. This CDR3 reads CASGPAGVEFTGELFF. As DNA, the CDR3 is TGTGCCAGCGGCCCGGCGGGAGTGGAGTTCACCGGGGAGCTGTTTTTT.